Reported below is one TCR beta chain. This entry belongs to a study of blood T cell repertoires in COVID-19. Study-wide context: T cells, B-cell-depleted T cells, or PBMCs supplied cDNA or gDNA.

Sequencing was performed with immunoSEQ multiplex PCR; in TCRdb, only in-frame clones are kept and a portion is missing. The data hold a few hundred thousand clones, with roughly four fifths observed a single time. Germline values: CDR1 SGHDT, CDR2 YYEEEE. This CDR3 is 12 amino acids long. V was cut by 4 bases and J by 9 bases, with 13 bases left in between. The sample was PBMCs or T cells enriched from blood (not recorded which). This TCR derives from a woman between 45 and 60 years old who had recovered from COVID-19. The genes are TRBV5-6 and TRBJ1-2, with D possibly TRBD1 on 6 matching bases. As DNA, the CDR3 is TGTGCCAGCAGCATTGGACGGGACAGCTACACCTTC. It specifies CASSIGRDSYTF.